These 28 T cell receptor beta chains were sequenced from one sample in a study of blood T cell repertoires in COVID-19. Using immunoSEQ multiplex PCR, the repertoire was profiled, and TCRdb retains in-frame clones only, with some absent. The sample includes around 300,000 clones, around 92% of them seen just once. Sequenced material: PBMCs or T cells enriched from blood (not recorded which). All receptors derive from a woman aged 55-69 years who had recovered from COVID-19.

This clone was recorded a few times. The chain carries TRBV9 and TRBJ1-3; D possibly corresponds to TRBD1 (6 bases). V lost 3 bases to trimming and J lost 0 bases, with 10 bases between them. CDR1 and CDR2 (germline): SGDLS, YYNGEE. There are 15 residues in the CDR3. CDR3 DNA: TGTGCCAGCAGCGCAGGACAGACCTCTGGAAACACCATATATTTT. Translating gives CASSAGQTSGNTIYF.

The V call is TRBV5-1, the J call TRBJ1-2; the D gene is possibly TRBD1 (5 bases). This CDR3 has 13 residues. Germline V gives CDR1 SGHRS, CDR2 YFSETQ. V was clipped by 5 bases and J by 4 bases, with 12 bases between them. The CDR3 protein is CASSPGLSYGYTF. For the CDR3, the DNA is TGCGCCAGCAGTCCAGGGCTTAGCTATGGCTACACCTTC. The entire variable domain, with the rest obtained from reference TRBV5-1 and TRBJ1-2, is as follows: KAGVTQTPRYLIKTRGQQVTLSCSPISGHRSVSWYQQTPGQGLQFLFEYFSETQRNKGNFPGRFSGRQFSNSRSEMNVSTLELGDSALYLCASSPGLSYGYTFGSGTRLTVV.

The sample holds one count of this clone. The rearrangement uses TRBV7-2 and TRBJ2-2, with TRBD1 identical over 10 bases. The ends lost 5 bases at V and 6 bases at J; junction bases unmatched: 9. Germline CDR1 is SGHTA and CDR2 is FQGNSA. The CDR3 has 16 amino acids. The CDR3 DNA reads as TGTGCCAGCAGCCCTCGACAGGGGGCGCTCTCCGGGGAGCTGTTTTTT. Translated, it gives CASSPRQGALSGELFF.

Here the CDR3 DNA reads TGTGCCAGCAGCCCCCGCCGGGGCTCCTACGAGCAGTACTTC. This gives the protein CASSPRRGSYEQYF. This chain joins TRBV7-8 and TRBJ2-7, with a weak D call TRBD2 (5 bases). From germline, CDR1 is SGHVS and CDR2 FQNEAQ. The CDR3 spans 14 residues. V lost 5 bases to trimming and J lost 0 bases, with 11 bases between them.

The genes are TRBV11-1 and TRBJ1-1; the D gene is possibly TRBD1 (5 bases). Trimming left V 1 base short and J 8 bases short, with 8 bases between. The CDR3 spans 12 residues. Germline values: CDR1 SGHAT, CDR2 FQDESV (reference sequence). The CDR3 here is CASSLDRQEAFF. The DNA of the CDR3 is TGTGCCAGCAGCTTAGATCGACAGGAAGCTTTCTTT.

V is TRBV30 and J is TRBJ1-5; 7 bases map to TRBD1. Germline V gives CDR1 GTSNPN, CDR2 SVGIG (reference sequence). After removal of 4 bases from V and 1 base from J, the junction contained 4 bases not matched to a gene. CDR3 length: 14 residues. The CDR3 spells CAWKDRLSNQPQHF. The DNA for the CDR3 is TGTGCCTGGAAGGACAGGTTAAGCAATCAGCCCCAGCATTTT.

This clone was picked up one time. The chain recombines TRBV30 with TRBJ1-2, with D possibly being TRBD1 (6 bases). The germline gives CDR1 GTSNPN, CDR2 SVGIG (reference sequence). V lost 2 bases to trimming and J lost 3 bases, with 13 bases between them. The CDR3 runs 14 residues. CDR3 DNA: TGTGCCTGGAGTCCCCTGGGGGCTGACTATGGCTACACCTTC. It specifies CAWSPLGADYGYTF. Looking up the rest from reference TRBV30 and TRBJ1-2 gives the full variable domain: SQTIHQWPATLVQPVGSPLSLECTVEGTSNPNLYWYRQAAGRGLQLLFYSVGIGQISSEVPQNLSASRPQDRQFILSSKKLLLSDSGFYLCAWSPLGADYGYTFGSGTRLTVV.

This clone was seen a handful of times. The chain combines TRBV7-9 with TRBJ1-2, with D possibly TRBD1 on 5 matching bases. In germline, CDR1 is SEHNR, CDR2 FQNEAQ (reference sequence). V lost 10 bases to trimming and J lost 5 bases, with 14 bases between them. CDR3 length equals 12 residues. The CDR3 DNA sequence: TGTGCCACTACATTGGGGGGTTATGGCTACACCTTC. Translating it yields CATTLGGYGYTF. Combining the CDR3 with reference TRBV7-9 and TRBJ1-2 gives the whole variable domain DTGVSQNPRHKITKRGQNVTFRCDPISEHNRLYWYRQTLGQGPEFLTYFQNEAQLEKSRLLSDRFSAERPKGSFSTLEIQRTEQGDSAMYLCATTLGGYGYTFGSGTRLTVV.

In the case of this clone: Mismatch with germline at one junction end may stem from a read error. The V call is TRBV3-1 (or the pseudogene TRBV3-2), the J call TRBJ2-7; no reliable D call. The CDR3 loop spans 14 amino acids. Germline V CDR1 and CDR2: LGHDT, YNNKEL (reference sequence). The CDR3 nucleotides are TGTGCCAGCAGTCAAGACTGGAGCTCCTACGAGCAGTACTTC. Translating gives CASSQDWSSYEQYF.

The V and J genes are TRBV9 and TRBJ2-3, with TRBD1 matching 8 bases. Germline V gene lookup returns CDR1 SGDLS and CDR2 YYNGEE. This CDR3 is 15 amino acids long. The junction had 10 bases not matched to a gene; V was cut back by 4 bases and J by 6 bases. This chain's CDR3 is CASSPSRGRGDTQYF. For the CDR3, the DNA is TGTGCCAGCAGCCCCAGCAGGGGGCGCGGGGATACGCAGTATTTT.

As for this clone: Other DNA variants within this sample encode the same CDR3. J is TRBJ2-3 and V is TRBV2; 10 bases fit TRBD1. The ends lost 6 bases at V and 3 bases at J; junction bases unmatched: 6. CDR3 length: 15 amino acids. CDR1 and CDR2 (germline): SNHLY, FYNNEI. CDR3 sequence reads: CASSARTGGTDTQYF. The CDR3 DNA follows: TGTGCCAGCAGCGCCCGGACAGGGGGTACAGATACGCAGTATTTT.

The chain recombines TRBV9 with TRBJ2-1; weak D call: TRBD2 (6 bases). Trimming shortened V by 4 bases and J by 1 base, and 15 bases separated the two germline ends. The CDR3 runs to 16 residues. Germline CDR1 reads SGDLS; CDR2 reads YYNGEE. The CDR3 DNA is TGTGCCAGCAGCCACGATCGGAGGGGTTCCTACAATGAGCAGTTCTTC. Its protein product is CASSHDRRGSYNEQFF.

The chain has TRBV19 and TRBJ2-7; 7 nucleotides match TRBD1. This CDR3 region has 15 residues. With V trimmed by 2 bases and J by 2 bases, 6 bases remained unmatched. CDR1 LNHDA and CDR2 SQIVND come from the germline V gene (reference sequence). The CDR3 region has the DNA TGTGCCAGTAGTATAACGGATGACAGGGCCTACGAGCAGTACTTC. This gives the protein CASSITDDRAYEQYF.

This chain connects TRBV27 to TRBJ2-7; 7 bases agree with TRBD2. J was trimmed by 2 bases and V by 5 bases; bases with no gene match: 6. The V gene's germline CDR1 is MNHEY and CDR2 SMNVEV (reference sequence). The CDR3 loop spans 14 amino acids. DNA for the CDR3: TGTGCCAGCAGTCCCCGGGACTACCCCTACGAGCAGTACTTC. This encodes CASSPRDYPYEQYF.

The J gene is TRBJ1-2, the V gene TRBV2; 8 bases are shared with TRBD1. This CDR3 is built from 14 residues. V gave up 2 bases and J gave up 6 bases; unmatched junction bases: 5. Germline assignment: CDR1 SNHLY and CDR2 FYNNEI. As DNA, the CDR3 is TGTGCCAGCAGTGAAACCCAGGGGGCGGATGGCTACACCTTC. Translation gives CASSETQGADGYTF.

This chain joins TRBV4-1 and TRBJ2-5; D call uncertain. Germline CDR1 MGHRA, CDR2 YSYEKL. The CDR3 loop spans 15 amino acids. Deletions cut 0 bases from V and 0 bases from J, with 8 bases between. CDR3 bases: TGCGCCAGCAGCCAAGATGGCAGGAACCAAGAGACCCAGTACTTC. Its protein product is CASSQDGRNQETQYF.

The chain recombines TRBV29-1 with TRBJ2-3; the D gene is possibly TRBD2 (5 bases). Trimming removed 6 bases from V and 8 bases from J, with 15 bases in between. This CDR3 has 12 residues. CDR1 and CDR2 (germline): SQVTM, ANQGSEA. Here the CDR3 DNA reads TGCAGCGTGGCGGGTGCCACGGGTACGCAGTATTTT. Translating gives CSVAGATGTQYF.

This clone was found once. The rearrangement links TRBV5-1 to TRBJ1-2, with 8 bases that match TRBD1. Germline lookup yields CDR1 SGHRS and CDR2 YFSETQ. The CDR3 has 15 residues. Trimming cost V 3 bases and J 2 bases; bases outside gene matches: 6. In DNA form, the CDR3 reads TGCGCCAGCAGCTACCTGACAGGGGACAACTATGGCTACACCTTC. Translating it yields CASSYLTGDNYGYTF.

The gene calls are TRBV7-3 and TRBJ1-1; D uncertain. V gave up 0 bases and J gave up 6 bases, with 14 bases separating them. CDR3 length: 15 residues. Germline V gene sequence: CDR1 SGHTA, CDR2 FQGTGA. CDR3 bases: TGTGCCAGCAGCTTAACTCCGGGTCAGGAGGCTGAAGCTTTCTTT. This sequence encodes CASSLTPGQEAEAFF.

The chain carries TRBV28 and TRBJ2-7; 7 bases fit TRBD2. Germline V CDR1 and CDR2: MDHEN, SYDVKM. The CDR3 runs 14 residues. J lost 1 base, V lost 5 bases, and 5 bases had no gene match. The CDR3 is CASSLTSVSYEQYF. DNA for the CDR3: TGTGCCAGCAGTCTTACTAGCGTATCCTACGAGCAGTACTTC.

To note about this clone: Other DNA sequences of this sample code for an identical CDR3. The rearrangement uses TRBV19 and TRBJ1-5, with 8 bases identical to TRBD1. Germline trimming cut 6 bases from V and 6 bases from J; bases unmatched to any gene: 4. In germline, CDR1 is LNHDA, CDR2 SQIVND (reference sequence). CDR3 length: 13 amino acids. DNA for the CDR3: TGTGCCAGTAGCGAACAGGGGGGTCAGCCCCAGCATTTT. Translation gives CASSEQGGQPQHF.

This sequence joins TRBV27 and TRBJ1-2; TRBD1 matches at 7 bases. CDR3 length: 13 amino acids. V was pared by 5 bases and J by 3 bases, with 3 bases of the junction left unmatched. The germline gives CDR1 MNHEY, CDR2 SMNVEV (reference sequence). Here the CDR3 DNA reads TGTGCCAGCAGTAGGGGGCGGGACTATGGCTACACCTTC. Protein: CASSRGRDYGYTF.

This CDR3 reads CASSLGAPENTEAFF. CDR3 nucleotides: TGTGCCAGCAGCTTGGGGGCCCCAGAGAACACTGAAGCTTTCTTT. V usage is TRBV5-4 and J usage is TRBJ1-1, with D unclear. This CDR3 has 15 residues. V gave up 0 bases and J gave up 1 base, with 10 bases separating them. Per the germline V gene, CDR1 is SGHNT and CDR2 is YYREEE (reference sequence).

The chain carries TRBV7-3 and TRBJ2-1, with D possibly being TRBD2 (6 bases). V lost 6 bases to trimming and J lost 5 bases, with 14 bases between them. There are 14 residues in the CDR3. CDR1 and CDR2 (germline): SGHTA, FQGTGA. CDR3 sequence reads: CASSHGGENNEQFF. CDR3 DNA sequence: TGTGCCAGCAGTCATGGCGGGGAAAACAATGAGCAGTTCTTC.

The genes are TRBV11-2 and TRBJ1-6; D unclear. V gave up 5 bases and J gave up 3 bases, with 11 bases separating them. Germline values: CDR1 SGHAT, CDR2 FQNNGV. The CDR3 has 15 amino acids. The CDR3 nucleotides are TGTGCCAGCAGCCCCAACACGAACTATAATTCACCCCTCCACTTT. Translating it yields CASSPNTNYNSPLHF.

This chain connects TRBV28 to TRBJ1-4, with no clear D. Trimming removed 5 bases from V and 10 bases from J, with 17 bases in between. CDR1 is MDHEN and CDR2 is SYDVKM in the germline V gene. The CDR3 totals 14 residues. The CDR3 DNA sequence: TGTGCCAGCAGTGGCGAGGGATTTAAAGGAAAACTGTTTTTT. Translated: CASSGEGFKGKLFF.

CDR3 DNA sequence: TGTGCCAGCAGCTTGGGTAGCCGGCAAAATGAGCAGTTCTTC. The encoded protein is CASSLGSRQNEQFF. V usage is TRBV11-2 and J usage is TRBJ2-1; D uncertain. Looked up from germline, CDR1 is SGHAT and CDR2 is FQNNGV. Trimming pared 3 bases from V and 7 bases from J, leaving 13 bases between. The CDR3 is 14 residues long. Combining the CDR3 with reference TRBV11-2 and TRBJ2-1 gives the whole variable domain EAGVAQSPRYKIIEKRQSVAFWCNPISGHATLYWYQQILGQGPKLLIQFQNNGVVDDSQLPKDRFSAERLKGVDSTLKIQPAKLEDSAVYLCASSLGSRQNEQFFGPGTRLTVL.

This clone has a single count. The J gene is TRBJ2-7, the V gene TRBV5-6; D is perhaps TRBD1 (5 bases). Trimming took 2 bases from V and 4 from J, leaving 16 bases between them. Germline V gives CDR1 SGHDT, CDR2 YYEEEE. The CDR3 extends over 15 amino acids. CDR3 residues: CASSFEAGRSYEQYF. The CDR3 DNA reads TGTGCCAGCAGCTTTGAGGCAGGGCGGAGTTACGAGCAGTACTTC.